Many counts were recorded for the clone carrying this T cell receptor beta chain. Antigen unknown. These data are taken from a study of metastatic and nonmetastatic thyroid tumors. Study-wide context: Blood and tumor or nodule tissue repertoires from malignant and benign thyroid patients were compared.

Germline loops: CDR1 SGHNT, CDR2 YENEEA. The CDR3 sequence is 12 residues long. V was trimmed by 3 bases and J by 1 base, leaving 3 bases between them. Original processing notes: The study's classifier, a distant-metastasis tool for papillary thyroid cancer, was built using CDR3 differences across clinicopathological groups. TCRdb re-clonotyped the PCR reads through MiXCR. TCRdb's processing, not the authors', yielded these V and J calls. The sample has 43,000 or so clones, approximately 4.1% seen once. Study-level findings and limits: Malignant thyroid tumors reportedly exceeded benign nodules significantly in TCR beta diversity, with the difference appearing in blood and tumor.

Treatment of any kind had been given to no patient before thyroid surgery. V and J are TRBV11-3 and TRBJ1-1; D is unresolved. Input material: blood. The source of this sequence is a female donor with papillary thyroid cancer or a benign thyroid nodule (not recorded which). Some clones in this sample may be carry-over from other donors' samples. The chain's CDR3 is CASSFQNTEAFF. CDR3 in DNA: TGTGCCAGCAGCTTCCAGAACACTGAAGCTTTCTTT.